The clone carrying this TCR beta chain was counted between two and nine times. No antigen is known for it. Germline V gives CDR1 LGHNA, CDR2 YNFKEQ. The CDR3 loop spans 15 amino acids. Trimming cost V 1 base and J 2 bases; bases outside gene matches: 5. This record comes from a study of beta chain features in type 1 diabetes. General study findings and limits: When Type 1 diabetes patients were examined, their TCRB CDR3s proved moderately but significantly shorter in all four CD4+ subsets. At VDJ recombination sites, type 1 diabetes patients had fewer insertions and more deleted nucleotides.

All of the isolated RNA was reverse transcribed, so expressed TCRB transcripts were sequenced. The table came from immunoSEQ multiplex PCR; TCRdb's copy has only in-frame clones and leaves some out. The sample shows more than 300,000 clones, around 15% of them seen only once. Naive, central memory, regulatory and stem cell-like memory cells within the CD4+ compartment were sorted using CD45RO/CCR7/CD25/CD127/CD95/CD27. Sorting produced populations that all topped 95% purity. The V gene is TRBV4-2, the J gene TRBJ2-7, with 7 bases fitting TRBD1. This TCR derives from a woman younger than 35 in good health. The source material was naive CD4+ T cells from blood. The CDR3 loop reads CASSQADRNTYEQYF. CDR3 DNA: TGTGCCAGCAGCCAAGCGGACAGGAACACCTACGAGCAGTACTTC.